A single sample is the source of the 5 T cell receptor beta chains below, sequenced in a study of PD-1 blockade in classical Hodgkin lymphoma. Relapses following autologous stem cell transplantation were seen in all patients, with brentuximab vedotin exposure varying. The data were produced by immunoSEQ multiplex PCR, yet TCRdb's version contains in-frame clones alone and is incomplete. The data hold 53,000 or so clones, with over 75% observed a single time. The sequencing here drew on peripheral blood mononuclear cells (PBMCs), taken at baseline. The receptors here all came from a human donor with classical Hodgkin lymphoma.

The rearrangement uses TRBV5-4 and TRBJ2-5; no clear D gene. The CDR3 totals 14 residues. The V end was cut by 0 bases, the J end by 1 base, with 7 bases between. Germline loops: CDR1 SGHNT, CDR2 YYREEE (reference sequence). The CDR3 reads CASSLAGGQETQYF. The CDR3 region has the DNA TGTGCCAGCAGCTTGGCCGGTGGCCAAGAGACCCAGTACTTC. The whole variable domain, filled in from reference TRBV5-4 and TRBJ2-5, reads ETGVTQSPTHLIKTRGQQVTLRCSSQSGHNTVSWYQQALGQGPQFIFQYYREEENGRGNFPPRFSGLQFPNYSSELNVNALELDDSALYLCASSLAGGQETQYFGPGTRLLVL.

This rearrangement joins TRBV5-1 to TRBJ1-2, with 10 bases identical to TRBD1. CDR3 length equals 15 residues. Germline values: CDR1 SGHRS, CDR2 YFSETQ. V lost 4 bases to trimming and J lost 2 bases; unmatched junction nucleotides: 5. Here the CDR3 reads CASSLGQGGNYGYTF. CDR3 DNA: TGCGCCAGCAGCCTCGGACAGGGGGGGAACTATGGCTACACCTTC.

The rearrangement links TRBV30 to TRBJ1-4; D is uncertain. The germline V gene encodes CDR1 GTSNPN and CDR2 SVGIG (reference sequence). V lost 4 bases to trimming and J lost 4 bases, with 10 bases between them. This CDR3 is 13 amino acids long. As DNA, the CDR3 is TGTGCCTGGAATAGGGCCCATAATGAAAAACTGTTTTTT. This encodes CAWNRAHNEKLFF. Supplemented by reference TRBV30 and TRBJ1-4, the full variable domain reads SQTIHQWPATLVQPVGSPLSLECTVEGTSNPNLYWYRQAAGRGLQLLFYSVGIGQISSEVPQNLSASRPQDRQFILSSKKLLLSDSGFYLCAWNRAHNEKLFFGSGTQLSVL.

The chain employs TRBV7-9 and TRBJ2-1; D not resolved. Trimming cost V 1 base and J 2 bases, with 12 bases left between them. CDR3 length equals 16 residues. Germline CDR1 is SEHNR and CDR2 is FQNEAQ (reference sequence). CDR3 sequence reads: CASSLGPSSAYNEQFF. The CDR3 region has the DNA TGTGCCAGCAGCTTAGGGCCATCCTCGGCCTACAATGAGCAGTTCTTC.

The J gene is TRBJ2-2, the V gene TRBV7-9; possibly TRBD1 or TRBD2 for D (7 bases each). The CDR3 spans 18 residues. CDR1 is SEHNR and CDR2 is FQNEAQ in the germline V gene (reference sequence). Deletions cut 5 bases from V and 3 bases from J, with 22 bases between. The chain's CDR3 is CASSPRQGLRDDTGELFF. The CDR3 nucleotides are TGTGCCAGCAGCCCCCGACAGGGACTACGCGATGACACCGGGGAGCTGTTTTTT. Full variable domain (remainder filled in from reference TRBV7-9 and TRBJ2-2): DTGVSQNPRHKITKRGQNVTFRCDPISEHNRLYWYRQTLGQGPEFLTYFQNEAQLEKSRLLSDRFSAERPKGSFSTLEIQRTEQGDSAMYLCASSPRQGLRDDTGELFFGEGSRLTVL.